The 13 T cell receptor beta chains in this list originate from one sample, sequenced in a study of T cell responses to AZD1222 COVID-19 vaccine (dated by TCRdb to the early 2020s). Receptor libraries were prepared by the immunoSEQ multiplex PCR assay. The immuneACCESS repertoire file appears here via TCRdb, limited to in-frame rearrangements. These files lack a portion of the clones; in checked studies, under half of the deficit traces to unresolved V genes, and the cause of the others is not known. Present in this sample are tens of thousands of clones, approximately 90% of which were seen just once. The top ten hold 5.4% of the sample. In the paper's terms, the time point label means: about 28 days (+/-7) after the second vaccine dose. The sample was peripheral blood, taken 28 days after the second AZD1222 dose. All receptors come from an adult who received the AZD1222 COVID-19 vaccine.

The genes are TRBV5-1 and TRBJ2-3; 10 nucleotides match TRBD2. After removal of 4 bases from V and 2 bases from J, the junction contained 10 bases not matched to a gene. The CDR3 has 17 amino acids. Germline V gene data show CDR1 as SGHRS and CDR2 as YFSETQ. DNA of the CDR3: TGCGCCAGCAGCCCGAGGCCTAGCGGGGGCCCCACAGATACGCAGTATTTT. This codes for CASSPRPSGGPTDTQYF.

The J gene is TRBJ2-5, the V gene TRBV20-1; D may be TRBD1 (5 bases). There are 11 residues in the CDR3. The germline V gene encodes CDR1 DFQATT and CDR2 SNEGSKA (reference sequence). V was clipped by 7 bases and J by 4 bases, with 10 bases between them. CDR3 DNA sequence: TGCAGTGGTGACAGTTTAGAGACCCAGTACTTC. It is translated as CSGDSLETQYF.

This chain joins TRBV2 and TRBJ1-5, with D unresolved. The CDR3 spans 14 residues. CDR1 and CDR2 (germline): SNHLY, FYNNEI. Trimming shortened V by 5 bases and J by 2 bases, and 10 bases separated the two germline ends. CDR3 sequence (DNA): TGTGCCAGCAGTCCTGCGGTAGGCAATCAGCCCCAGCATTTT. Amino acids: CASSPAVGNQPQHF. Drawing the rest from reference TRBV2 and TRBJ1-5, the complete variable domain is EPEVTQTPSHQVTQMGQEVILRCVPISNHLYFYWYRQILGQKVEFLVSFYNNEISEKSEIFDDQFSVERPDGSNFTLKIRSTKLEDSAMYFCASSPAVGNQPQHFGDGTRLSIL.

As for this clone: An end of the junction differs from the germline gene, which may be a read error. This chain links TRBV7-7 with TRBJ2-1, with TRBD1 matching over 7 bases. Germline CDR1 reads SSHAT; CDR2 reads FNYEAQ (reference sequence). This CDR3 is 13 amino acids long. CDR3 in amino acids: CASSAETGLEQFF. The CDR3 DNA is TGTGCTAGCAGCGCAGAGACAGGGCTCGAGCAGTTCTTC.

This chain connects TRBV19 to TRBJ1-5; a weak D match, TRBD1 (6 bases). Germline CDR1 LNHDA, CDR2 SQIVND (reference sequence). The CDR3 is 17 residues long. Trimming removed 6 bases from V and 0 bases from J, with 18 bases in between. The CDR3 reads CASSTHGTSFSNQPQHF. CDR3 in DNA: TGTGCCAGTAGCACCCATGGGACATCTTTTAGCAATCAGCCCCAGCATTTT. Combining the CDR3 with reference TRBV19 and TRBJ1-5 gives the whole variable domain DGGITQSPKYLFRKEGQNVTLSCEQNLNHDAMYWYRQDPGQGLRLIYYSQIVNDFQKGDIAEGYSVSREKKESFPLTVTSAQKNPTAFYLCASSTHGTSFSNQPQHFGDGTRLSIL.

The rearrangement joins TRBV2 to TRBJ1-1; maybe TRBD1 (5 bases). The CDR3 totals 13 residues. From germline, CDR1 is SNHLY and CDR2 FYNNEI. Between the trimmed V and J ends, which lost 7 bases and 1 base, there was a span of 10 bases. CDR3 sequence (DNA): TGTGCCAGCACCAATGGGGGGAACACTGAAGCTTTCTTT. Its translation: CASTNGGNTEAFF.

The chain uses TRBV7-2 and TRBJ1-2; maybe TRBD1 (6 bases). Germline CDR1 reads SGHTA; CDR2 reads FQGNSA. Trimming left V 5 bases short and J 8 bases short, with 12 bases between. This CDR3 spans 12 amino acids. The CDR3 sequence is CASSPQGRGYTF. CDR3 nucleotides: TGTGCCAGCAGCCCACAGGGTAGGGGCTACACCTTC.

V gene TRBV19 combines with J gene TRBJ1-1, with a weak D call TRBD1 (5 bases). This CDR3 is 16 amino acids long. V was pared by 4 bases and J by 5 bases, with 20 bases between. The germline gives CDR1 LNHDA, CDR2 SQIVND (reference sequence). The CDR3 DNA follows: TGTGCCAGTAGTAAATCATCGCAGGGAGGGTGGACTGAAGCTTTCTTT. Translating it yields CASSKSSQGGWTEAFF.

The rearrangement links TRBV5-1 to TRBJ2-1; 12 bases fit TRBD2. The V gene's germline CDR1 is SGHRS and CDR2 YFSETQ. With V trimmed by 0 bases and J by 4 bases, 2 bases remained unmatched. This CDR3 spans 16 amino acids. The CDR3 region is CASSLATSGGYNEQFF. The CDR3 DNA reads TGCGCCAGCAGCTTGGCAACTAGCGGGGGGTACAATGAGCAGTTCTTC.

CDR3 nucleotide sequence: TGTGCCAGTAGGATCTTGGGCACCGGGGAGCTGTTTTTT. It translates to CASRILGTGELFF. V gene TRBV19 combines with J gene TRBJ2-2; D is ambiguous. V lost 6 bases and J 4 bases, leaving 9 bases between the germline ends. This CDR3 region has 13 residues. The germline V gene encodes CDR1 LNHDA and CDR2 SQIVND (reference sequence).

The CDR3 sequence: CSANKHSPLHF. The CDR3 coding sequence is TGCAGTGCTAATAAACATTCACCCCTCCACTTT. The rearrangement links TRBV20-1 to TRBJ1-6; D remains unclear. The CDR3 spans 11 residues. The germline gives CDR1 DFQATT, CDR2 SNEGSKA (reference sequence). V lost 4 bases and J lost 8, with 6 bases in between.

The rearrangement uses TRBV27 and TRBJ2-7, with TRBD1 matching 9 bases. The CDR3 totals 17 residues. The germline gives CDR1 MNHEY, CDR2 SMNVEV (reference sequence). V lost 6 bases and J lost 0; bases outside the gene matches: 12. The CDR3 sequence is CASRSGPGQGSSYEQYF. Written as DNA, the CDR3 is TGTGCCAGCAGGTCGGGACCGGGACAGGGAAGCTCCTACGAGCAGTACTTC.

V usage is TRBV29-1 and J usage is TRBJ1-1; 10 positions agree with TRBD1. Germline lookup yields CDR1 SQVTM and CDR2 ANQGSEA. The CDR3 covers 15 residues. After removal of 6 bases from V and 2 bases from J, the junction contained 9 bases not matched to a gene. In nucleotides, the CDR3 is TGCAGCGTGAGGGGGACAGGGGCAACTAACACTGAAGCTTTCTTT. Its protein is CSVRGTGATNTEAFF.